This entry describes one TCR beta chain. The data originate from a study of blood T cell repertoires in COVID-19. Looking at the study overall: Sites in the United States, Italy and Spain provided acute and convalescent COVID-19 samples. T cells, B-cell-depleted T cells, or PBMCs provided the cDNA or gDNA that served as material.

As processed by the authors: Amplifying reference gene primers gave estimates of nucleated cell counts. The data were produced by immunoSEQ multiplex PCR, yet TCRdb's version contains in-frame clones alone and is incomplete. The DNA gave D and trimming, while V, J and clone size come from that table. The sample includes fewer than 400,000 clones, approximately 82% seen only once; the top ten take about 2.7%. The sequence came from a man in his thirties or forties with active or convalescent COVID-19. Material for sequencing was peripheral blood.

CDR3: CASSTTGGTEAFF. The DNA for the CDR3 is TGTGCCAGCAGCACCACCGGGGGTACTGAAGCTTTCTTT. The rearrangement links TRBV7-3 to TRBJ1-1; tentatively, D is TRBD1 (5 bases). The germline gives CDR1 SGHTA, CDR2 FQGTGA. The V end was cut by 5 bases, the J end by 5 bases, with 12 bases between. The CDR3 runs 13 residues.